The rows below give T cell receptor beta chains drawn from one sample of a study of T cell responses to AZD1222 COVID-19 vaccine. The data were produced by immunoSEQ multiplex PCR, yet TCRdb's version contains in-frame clones alone and is incomplete. The sample has some 200,000 clones; around nine tenths are singletons. The sample here was peripheral blood, taken 28 days after the second dose of the MenACWY control vaccine. The receptor set was obtained from an adult who received the MenACWY meningococcal vaccine as a control. Each CDR3 is given with its conserved first and last residue. A D gene is named only where the DNA matches it firmly.

V gene: TRBV5-6; D gene: NA; CDR3 protein: CASSLSGSTDTQYF
V gene: TRBV7-9; D gene: TRBD1; CDR3 protein: CASSSSRAGTGNGYTF
V gene: TRBV10-3; D gene: NA; CDR3 protein: CAISGMGLAREETQYF
V gene: TRBV27; D gene: NA; CDR3 protein: CASSPMNSNQPQHF
V gene: TRBV12-3/TRBV12-4; D gene: TRBD1; CDR3 protein: CASRGTAYEQYF
V gene: TRBV7-2; D gene: NA; CDR3 protein: CASSSVPTSGNTIYF
V gene: TRBV14; D gene: NA; CDR3 protein: CASSQVGPYGYTF
V gene: TRBV4-3; D gene: NA; CDR3 protein: CASSPGGYTNEKLFF
V gene: TRBV4-3; D gene: NA; CDR3 protein: CASSQDYRTGDEQYF
V gene: TRBV24-1; D gene: TRBD2; CDR3 protein: CATSGLTSGRYNEQFF
V gene: TRBV13; D gene: NA; CDR3 protein: CASSLGREGAEAFF
V gene: TRBV7-7; D gene: TRBD1; CDR3 protein: CASSLALDRGNTIYF
V gene: TRBV19; D gene: NA; CDR3 protein: CASSTDRNTGELFF
V gene: TRBV24-1; D gene: TRBD2; CDR3 protein: CATSDNLAGSSYNEQFF
V gene: TRBV9; D gene: TRBD1; CDR3 protein: CASSPTGVHPEAFF
V gene: TRBV28; D gene: NA; CDR3 protein: CASSLQGNNYGYTF
V gene: TRBV3-1/TRBV3-2; D gene: TRBD1; CDR3 protein: CASSQGWGQGTDTQYF
V gene: TRBV5-1; D gene: NA; CDR3 protein: CASSLNLKDSLNTEAFF
V gene: TRBV6-5; D gene: NA; CDR3 protein: CASSRDGYTF
V gene: TRBV6-5; D gene: NA; CDR3 protein: CASSSRLERTYEQYF
V gene: TRBV10-3; D gene: NA; CDR3 protein: CAISDPQGTSAGYTF
V gene: TRBV7-9; D gene: NA; CDR3 protein: CASSLGWGSYGYTF
V gene: TRBV7-9; D gene: NA; CDR3 protein: CASHRATGPGELFF
V gene: TRBV6-6; D gene: TRBD2; CDR3 protein: CASISAGGSDEQFF
V gene: TRBV15; D gene: NA; CDR3 protein: CATSRDWYDTGRGGQETQYF
V gene: TRBV30; D gene: NA; CDR3 protein: CAWDSGDPKLFF
V gene: TRBV5-1; D gene: NA; CDR3 protein: CASSLGDPTSNQPQHF
V gene: TRBV5-1; D gene: TRBD2; CDR3 protein: CASRGRASGANVLTF
V gene: TRBV30; D gene: NA; CDR3 protein: CAWTGTPNTEAFF
V gene: TRBV7-2; D gene: NA; CDR3 protein: CASSLGPPRNEQFF
V gene: TRBV6-5; D gene: NA; CDR3 protein: CASTGGNYGYTF
V gene: TRBV19; D gene: TRBD1; CDR3 protein: CASSIAKTGEQPQHF
V gene: TRBV30; D gene: TRBD1; CDR3 protein: CAWGRRTGTIGNTIYF
V gene: TRBV5-6; D gene: TRBD1; CDR3 protein: CASSTLVDRTINYGYTF
V gene: TRBV25-1; D gene: TRBD1; CDR3 protein: CASSSRGREQYF
V gene: TRBV19; D gene: NA; CDR3 protein: CASSIDRTTGELFF
V gene: TRBV5-1; D gene: TRBD2; CDR3 protein: CASSDGTNKGEQFF
V gene: TRBV27; D gene: NA; CDR3 protein: CASSLRGWLETQYF
V gene: TRBV19; D gene: TRBD2; CDR3 protein: CASSVGSGGPQETQYF
V gene: TRBV7-9; D gene: NA; CDR3 protein: CASSTFRGTEAFF
V gene: TRBV20-1; D gene: NA; CDR3 protein: CSAPGNYGYTF
V gene: TRBV15; D gene: NA; CDR3 protein: CATSRGAGDNTEAFF
V gene: TRBV7-2; D gene: NA; CDR3 protein: CASRGRMHGYTF
V gene: TRBV11-1; D gene: NA; CDR3 protein: CASSLARAGELFF
V gene: TRBV25-1; D gene: NA; CDR3 protein: CASSESQGRSWNEAFF
V gene: TRBV27; D gene: NA; CDR3 protein: CASSFNGNEKLFF
V gene: TRBV28; D gene: TRBD1; CDR3 protein: CASRHRGAGQPQHF
V gene: TRBV27; D gene: TRBD2; CDR3 protein: CASSLLPLGGGTTWEQYF
V gene: TRBV6-6; D gene: NA; CDR3 protein: CASSFGYEQYF
V gene: TRBV3-1/TRBV3-2; D gene: TRBD2; CDR3 protein: CASSPGLAGSYEQYF
V gene: TRBV29-1; D gene: NA; CDR3 protein: CSAIGPGGGYGYTF
V gene: TRBV6-5; D gene: NA; CDR3 protein: CASSTQGLNTEAFF
V gene: TRBV29-1; D gene: NA; CDR3 protein: CSVGDSGYGYTF
V gene: TRBV10-3; D gene: NA; CDR3 protein: CAISDGGAGYTF
V gene: TRBV5-1; D gene: NA; CDR3 protein: CASSQGPTQTGNQPQHF
V gene: TRBV28; D gene: TRBD1; CDR3 protein: CASRTDRGHYGYTF
V gene: TRBV24-1; D gene: TRBD2; CDR3 protein: CATSGRPYNEQFF
V gene: TRBV5-6; D gene: NA; CDR3 protein: CASSLGHQGSPLHF
V gene: TRBV27; D gene: TRBD1; CDR3 protein: CASSPRGRREKLFF